This TCR beta chain was recovered during a study of T-cell reconstitution after alpha-beta-depleted transplantation in children. For TCRbeta, the library was prepared with unique molecular identifiers. TCRdb reprocessed the PCR reads with MiXCR, giving one entry per CDR3 protein. The sample holds about 900,000 distinct CDR3 sequences; roughly 31% are singletons and the top ten take roughly 27%. To note about this clonotype: Antigen: not known.

Study-wide results and limits: By one year post-transplant, T-cell counts and diversity largely arose from T cells that were newly produced. Several patients had high TCRbeta diversity at day 60; it came from surviving recipient T cells and thymic progenitors. As was reported, about two months after transplant, alpha-beta T cells came from several hundred expanded graft clones.

V lost 8 bases, J lost 6 bases, and 8 bases stayed unmatched. The CDR3 extends over 14 amino acids. Germline lookup yields CDR1 SGHTA and CDR2 FQGNSA. This TCR was sampled from a boy less than two years old who had a stem cell transplant for SCID, so the T cells may come from the graft donor. Sequencing was performed on PBMCs, mostly from graft donor cells, taken 360 days after TCRalphabeta/CD19-depleted stem cell transplant. This chain connects TRBV7-2 to TRBJ2-7; 12 bases are a match to TRBD1. CDR3 sequence (DNA): TGTGCCAGCCGTCGGGACAGGGGGCCGGGCGAGCAGTACTTC. The encoded protein is CASRRDRGPGEQYF.